This TCR beta chain was captured in a study of T-cell reconstitution after alpha-beta-depleted transplantation in children. The study, taken as a whole, reports: Among T cells one year after transplant, newly produced cells accounted for most counts and diversity. Where some patients showed high TCRbeta diversity at day 60, it came from recipient T cells and thymic progenitors that had survived. The origin of alpha-beta T cells about two months after transplant was reportedly several hundred expanded graft clones.

The sample holds many counts of this clonotype. Its antigen is not identified. Preparation of the TCRbeta library was carried out with unique molecular identifiers. In TCRdb, the PCR reads were re-called with MiXCR into one record per CDR3 protein. This sample has 220,000 or so distinct CDR3 sequences; roughly 8.2% occur once, and the top ten carry roughly 6%. The V end lost 4 bases, the J end lost 5 bases, and 14 bases lay between the germline ends. Germline CDR1 is MNHEY and CDR2 is SVGAGI. CDR3 length: 14 residues. This chain joins TRBV6-5 and TRBJ2-5; TRBD2 might be the D (6 bases). The material was PBMCs, mostly from graft donor cells, obtained 180 days after TCRalphabeta/CD19-depleted stem cell transplant. The clonotype comes from a male patient younger than 18 who had a stem cell transplant for acute lymphoblastic leukemia, so the T cells may come from the graft donor. The CDR3 is CASSWSGVDETQYF. For the CDR3, the DNA is TGTGCCAGCAGTTGGTCGGGAGTGGATGAGACCCAGTACTTC.